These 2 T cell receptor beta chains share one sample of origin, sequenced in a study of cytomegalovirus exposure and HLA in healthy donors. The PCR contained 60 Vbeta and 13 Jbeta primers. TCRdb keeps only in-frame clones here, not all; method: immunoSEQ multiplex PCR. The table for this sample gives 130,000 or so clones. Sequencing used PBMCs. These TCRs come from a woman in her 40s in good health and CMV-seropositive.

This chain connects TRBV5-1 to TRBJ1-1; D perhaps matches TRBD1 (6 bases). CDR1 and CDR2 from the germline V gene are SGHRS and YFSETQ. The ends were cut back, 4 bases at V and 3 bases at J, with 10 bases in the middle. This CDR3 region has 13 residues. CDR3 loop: CASSGQGYTEAFF. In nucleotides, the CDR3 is TGCGCCAGCAGCGGGCAGGGGTACACTGAAGCTTTCTTT. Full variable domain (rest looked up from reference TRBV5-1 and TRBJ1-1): KAGVTQTPRYLIKTRGQQVTLSCSPISGHRSVSWYQQTPGQGLQFLFEYFSETQRNKGNFPGRFSGRQFSNSRSEMNVSTLELGDSALYLCASSGQGYTEAFFGQGTRLTVV.

This CDR3 reads CASRRGDSSPGANVLTF. CDR3 bases: TGTGCCAGCAGAAGGGGGGACAGCTCTCCTGGGGCCAACGTCCTGACTTTC. The chain recombines TRBV9 with TRBJ2-6; D might be TRBD1 (7 bases). The length of the CDR3 is 17 residues. Trimming pared 5 bases from V and 2 bases from J, leaving 17 bases between. Germline CDR1 is SGDLS and CDR2 is YYNGEE. Together with reference TRBV9 and TRBJ2-6, the CDR3 gives the full variable domain: DSGVTQTPKHLITATGQRVTLRCSPRSGDLSVYWYQQSLDQGLQFLIQYYNGEERAKGNILERFSAQQFPDLHSELNLSSLELGDSALYFCASRRGDSSPGANVLTFGAGSRLTVL.